This passage covers 7 T cell receptor beta chains from one sample sequenced in a study of technical replicates of blood from a few donors. Libraries were prepared by immunoSEQ multiplex PCR; TCRdb keeps only in-frame clonotypes and omits some of them. This sample carries approximately 79,000 clones, approximately 96% of them seen once, and the ten largest clones take roughly 0.35%. The sample taken for sequencing was T cells isolated from PBMCs. The receptor source for this set is a human donor in good health.

This clone appeared a single time. This chain connects TRBV11-3 to TRBJ2-7; tentatively, D is TRBD1 (5 bases). The CDR3 sequence is 12 residues long. V lost 5 bases, J lost 6 bases, and 11 bases lay in between. CDR1 is SGHNT and CDR2 is YENEEA in the germline V gene. The CDR3 sequence is CASSGHRGEQYF. The DNA of the CDR3 is TGTGCCAGCAGCGGACACAGAGGCGAGCAGTACTTC. The whole variable domain, remainder taken from reference TRBV11-3 and TRBJ2-7, is EAGVVQSPRYKIIEKKQPVAFWCNPISGHNTLYWYLQNLGQGPELLIRYENEEAVDDSQLPKDRFSAERLKGVDSTLKIQPAELGDSAVYLCASSGHRGEQYFGPGTRLTVT.

V and J are TRBV6-5 and TRBJ2-5, with D possibly matching TRBD1 (8 bases). V was cut by 8 bases and J by 6 bases, with 19 bases left in between. The CDR3 length is 14 residues. Germline V gives CDR1 MNHEY, CDR2 SVGAGI. Here the CDR3 DNA reads TGTGCCAGCTTACCAACAGGGGGGGGAAAGACCCAGTACTTC. Its protein product is CASLPTGGGKTQYF.

The chain links TRBV28 to TRBJ1-1, with D perhaps TRBD1 (5 bases). Germline V CDR1 and CDR2: MDHEN, SYDVKM. This CDR3 spans 11 amino acids. V lost 6 bases and J 11 bases, leaving 13 bases between the germline ends. The CDR3 sequence: CASRARGGAFF. For the CDR3, the DNA is TGTGCCAGCAGGGCCCGGGGGGGGGCTTTCTTT.

V gene TRBV9 combines with J gene TRBJ2-6; D remains ambiguous. Trimming left V 4 bases short and J 0 bases short, with 8 bases between. The CDR3 has 15 amino acids. Germline V lookup: CDR1 SGDLS, CDR2 YYNGEE. The CDR3 here is CASSTTDSGANVLTF. The CDR3 DNA reads as TGTGCCAGCAGCACCACAGACTCTGGGGCCAACGTCCTGACTTTC.

The chain is built from TRBV7-3 and TRBJ2-1, with 10 bases aligning to TRBD2. Trimming at V came to 5 bases and at J to 2 bases, leaving 9 bases not matched to a gene. Looked up from germline, CDR1 is SGHTA and CDR2 is FQGTGA. The CDR3 consists of 17 residues. The CDR3: CASSPTSSGGPYNEQFF. In DNA, the CDR3 is TGTGCCAGCAGCCCAACCTCTAGCGGGGGCCCCTACAATGAGCAGTTCTTC.

Turning to this clone: This same CDR3 is encoded by further DNA sequences in the sample. This sequence joins TRBV30 and TRBJ1-5; D remains ambiguous. The germline V gene has CDR1 GTSNPN and CDR2 SVGIG (reference sequence). V gave up 1 base and J gave up 5 bases, with 6 bases separating them. The CDR3 sequence is 12 residues long. The CDR3 loop reads CAWSARDQPQHF. CDR3 DNA sequence: TGTGCCTGGAGTGCGCGGGATCAGCCCCAGCATTTT.

The genes are TRBV6-1 and TRBJ2-7, with 11 bases aligning to TRBD1. V trimming: 6 bases; J trimming: 3 bases; junction bases outside the gene matches: 4. Germline CDR1 and CDR2: MNHNS and SASEGT. The CDR3 covers 14 residues. The CDR3 is CASSRDRGNYEQYF. The CDR3 region has the DNA TGTGCCAGCAGCCGGGACAGGGGGAACTACGAGCAGTACTTC.